The T cell receptor beta chain described here comes from a study of T cell responses to AZD1222 COVID-19 vaccine (dated by TCRdb to the early 2020s). General notes on the study: AZD1222 recipients given second doses at about 4 weeks or at about 12 weeks were pooled, since spike-specific TCR depth and breadth were not found to differ between the two schedules. A total of approximately 240 trial participants underwent TCR sequencing, of whom around 200 received two doses of AZD1222 and around 25 received two doses of the MenACWY control vaccine. Trial participants were enrolled into age subgroups of 18-55, 56-69 and 70-plus years, which contained around 150, 29 and 61 TCR-sequenced participants, respectively. What the work shows at the level of the full study, not this receptor alone: CD4 TCRs associated with the vaccine covered the entire spike protein, and the dominant responses were in regions 160-218 and 743-854. Reportedly, close to half of the unique spike-specific TCRs recognized epitopes lying outside the regions that are mutated in the B.1.351 and B.1.1.7 variants. A significant rise in spike-specific TCR breadth and depth was observed after two AZD1222 doses relative to day 0 and relative to MenACWY recipients. Because no samples from the day 14 peak response were available, repertoires could be characterized only after the peak T cell response. In the small 56-69-year group, the increase in depth fell short of significance, most likely because of low power. Participants were mostly white British, with more females than males. The authors suggested clonal diversity may have been underestimated. Conclusions about previously exposed vaccinees are limited because only five or six AZD1222 recipients were SARS-CoV-2 seropositive at baseline.

The CDR3 regions of human TCRbeta chains were analyzed by immunosequencing. In the authors' own workflow: TCRs in the repertoires were matched against a reference library of SARS-CoV-2-specific TCRs that had been generated with the MIRA antigen-specificity platform. Breadth meant the fraction of unique TCRs that were SARS-CoV-2-associated, whereas depth meant the fraction of total T cells that were SARS-CoV-2-associated. Each spike-specific TCR was assigned to its reactive spike region and to a CD4 or CD8 class using the MIRA data. Log10-transformed breadth and depth values were compared by one-way ANOVA with Sidak's multiple comparisons tests. TCRdb re-hosts the immuneACCESS table, in-frame sequences only. Its copies lack some clones; in the studies checked, an unresolved V gene accounts for under half of them, and the cause for the rest is not known. V, J and clone size were drawn from that table, and D and trimming were deduced from the DNA. Present in this sample are about 97,000 clones, 88% of which were seen just once. The ten largest clonotypes hold about 2.8% of the sample.

For this clone: Its antigen is currently not known. No base quality values were provided; no much bigger clone lies one nucleotide off.

Taken with the paper, the label for time point translates to: baseline before first vaccination. Samples from vaccinated people were obtained from the UK trials COV001 and COV002, which included a single-blind randomized controlled phase 2/3 trial of AZD1222 (ChAdOx1 nCoV-19) in healthy adults. For TCRbeta chain sequencing, PBMC samples were collected from trial participants at day 0 and at day 28 after the second dose. V loses 2 bases, J loses 5 bases, and the germline ends lie 9 bases apart. CDR1 MGHRA and CDR2 YSYEKL were looked up in the germline V gene. The CDR3 spans 13 residues, from the cysteine through the phenylalanine. Just the 39-base CDR3 DNA is kept, in frame starting at base 1.

This sequence was found in an adult in good health. Sequenced here: peripheral blood, sampled on day 0 of AZD1222 vaccination. This sequence uses TRBV4-1 and TRBJ2-5, with the D gene uncertain. CDR3 sequence: CASSQIPWETQYF. The DNA sequence is TGCGCCAGCAGCCAAATCCCCTGGGAGACCCAGTACTTC.